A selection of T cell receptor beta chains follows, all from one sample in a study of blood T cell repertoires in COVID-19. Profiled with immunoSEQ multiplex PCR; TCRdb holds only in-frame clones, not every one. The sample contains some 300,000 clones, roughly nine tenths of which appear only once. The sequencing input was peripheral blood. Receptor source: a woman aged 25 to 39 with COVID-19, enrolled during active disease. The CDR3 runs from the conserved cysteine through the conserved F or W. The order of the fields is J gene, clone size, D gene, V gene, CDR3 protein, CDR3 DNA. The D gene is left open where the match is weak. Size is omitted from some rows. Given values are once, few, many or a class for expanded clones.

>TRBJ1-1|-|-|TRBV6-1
CASSEITGMNTEAFF
TGTGCCAGCAGTGAAATAACAGGTATGAACACTGAAGCTTTCTTT
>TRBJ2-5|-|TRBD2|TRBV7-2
CASSYSGGTRQTQYF
TGTGCCAGCAGCTATAGCGGGGGGACCAGGCAGACCCAGTACTTC
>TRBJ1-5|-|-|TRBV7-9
CASSLGEAGNQPQHF
TGTGCCAGCAGCTTAGGGGAGGCAGGGAATCAGCCCCAGCATTTT
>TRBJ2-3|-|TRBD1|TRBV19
CASSPGQLGSTDTQYF
TGTGCCAGTAGTCCGGGACAGTTGGGTAGCACAGATACGCAGTATTTT
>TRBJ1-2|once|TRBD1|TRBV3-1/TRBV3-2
CASSQVAGTGNYGYTF
TGTGCCAGCAGCCAAGTCGCCGGGACAGGGAACTATGGCTACACCTTC
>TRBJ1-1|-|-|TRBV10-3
CAISETVGMNTEAFF
TGTGCCATCAGTGAGACCGTCGGGATGAACACTGAAGCTTTCTTT
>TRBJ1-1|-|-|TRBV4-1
CASSQESNQNTEAFF
TGCGCCAGCAGCCAAGAATCTAACCAGAACACTGAAGCTTTCTTT
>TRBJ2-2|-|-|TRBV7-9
CASSLDPPGVGELFF
TGTGCCAGCAGCTTAGACCCTCCCGGGGTCGGGGAGCTGTTTTTT
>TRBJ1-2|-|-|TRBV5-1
CASSSAQGLNYGYTF
TGCGCCAGCAGCTCGGCACAGGGATTAAACTATGGCTACACCTTC
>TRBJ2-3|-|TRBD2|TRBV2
CASSPLAGGTDTQYF
TGTGCCAGCAGCCCACTAGCGGGGGGGACAGATACGCAGTATTTT
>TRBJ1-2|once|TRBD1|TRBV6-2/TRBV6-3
CASSDRGDDGYTF
TGTGCCAGCAGTGACAGGGGGGACGATGGCTACACCTTC
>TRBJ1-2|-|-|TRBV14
CASSQVNTYGYTF
TGTGCCAGCAGCCAAGTTAACACCTATGGCTACACCTTC
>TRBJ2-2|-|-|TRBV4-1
CASSQEPRGVMNTGELFF
TGCGCCAGCAGCCAAGAACCGCGAGGTGTGATGAACACCGGGGAGCTGTTTTTT
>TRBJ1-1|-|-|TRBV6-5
CASSYSPTGTEAFF
TGTGCCAGCAGTTACTCGCCCACGGGCACTGAAGCTTTCTTT
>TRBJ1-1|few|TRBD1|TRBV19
CASSQGVGWDTEAFF
TGTGCCAGTTCGCAGGGGGTTGGTTGGGACACTGAAGCTTTCTTT